This entry lists 21 T cell receptor beta chains sequenced from one sample in a study of blood T cell repertoires in COVID-19. Method: immunoSEQ multiplex PCR; TCRdb's copy keeps in-frame clones and lacks some. Of 88,000 or so clones in the sample, less than 90% are singletons; the top ten hold about 4%. Sequencing was performed on peripheral blood. Receptors originate from a man between 60 and 75 years old with acute or convalescent COVID-19.

This chain uses TRBV14 with TRBJ2-3; 7 bases fit TRBD2. The CDR3 runs 17 residues. CDR1 and CDR2 (germline): SGHDN, FVKESK. V gave up 0 bases and J gave up 0 bases; unmatched junction bases: 6. The CDR3 DNA reads TGTGCCAGCAGCCAAGATCAAGCGGGAATGAGCACAGATACGCAGTATTTT. This codes for CASSQDQAGMSTDTQYF.

The V call is TRBV7-7, the J call TRBJ2-1; 8 bases fit TRBD2. With 4 bases clipped from V and 10 bases from J, the junction kept 6 bases outside the gene matches. Germline V gene data show CDR1 as SSHAT and CDR2 as FNYEAQ (reference sequence). The CDR3 is 13 amino acids. The CDR3 loop is CASSWKLAEEQFF. The CDR3 region has the DNA TGTGCCAGCAGCTGGAAACTAGCGGAGGAGCAGTTCTTC.

This chain uses TRBV30 with TRBJ2-2, with D possibly matching TRBD2 (6 bases). The germline V and J ends were trimmed by 5 bases and 3 bases, with 13 bases remaining between them. The CDR3 covers 14 residues. Germline loops: CDR1 GTSNPN, CDR2 SVGIG (reference sequence). The CDR3 bases are TGTGCCTGGTCGGCGGGATGGGACACCGGGGAGCTGTTTTTT. It codes for CAWSAGWDTGELFF.

The chain joins TRBV11-2 to TRBJ2-5, with 8 positions matching TRBD2. This CDR3 contains 16 residues. The germline V gene encodes CDR1 SGHAT and CDR2 FQNNGV. J gave up 3 bases and V 5 bases, and 11 bases lay outside the gene matches. The CDR3 is CASSTPGIAGKETQYF. The CDR3 DNA reads TGTGCCAGCAGCACTCCGGGGATAGCGGGAAAAGAGACCCAGTACTTC.

The chain recombines TRBV25-1 with TRBJ1-1, with D hard to call. This CDR3 has 14 residues. CDR1 and CDR2 from the germline V gene are MGHDK and SYGVNS. The ends were cut back, 4 bases at V and 1 base at J, with 10 bases in the middle. CDR3 region: CASSGTDSNTEAFF. The CDR3 DNA sequence: TGTGCCAGCAGTGGGACTGATTCGAACACTGAAGCTTTCTTT. Full variable domain (rest looked up from reference TRBV25-1 and TRBJ1-1): EADIYQTPRYLVIGTGKKITLECSQTMGHDKMYWYQQDPGMELHLIHYSYGVNSTEKGDLSSESTVSRIRTEHFPLTLESARPSHTSQYLCASSGTDSNTEAFFGQGTRLTVV.

This rearrangement joins TRBV4-3 to TRBJ2-5; 7 positions agree with TRBD1. Germline V lookup: CDR1 LGHNA, CDR2 YSLEER. The V gene end was trimmed by 0 bases and the J gene end by 1 base; junction bases not matched to a gene: 2. This CDR3 region has 15 residues. CDR3 sequence: CASSQDRGPQETQYF. The CDR3 nucleotides are TGCGCCAGCAGCCAAGATAGGGGGCCCCAAGAGACCCAGTACTTC.

The V gene is TRBV30, the J gene TRBJ2-5; the D gene is possibly TRBD1 (5 bases). The CDR3 covers 13 residues. V was trimmed by 0 bases and J by 5 bases, leaving 10 bases between them. The germline CDR1 and CDR2 sequences are GTSNPN and SVGIG (reference sequence). The CDR3 DNA is TGTGCCTGGAGTGTACAGGTTATGGAGACCCAGTACTTC. Protein product: CAWSVQVMETQYF.

This chain links TRBV18 with TRBJ2-3; D gene unclear. Germline CDR1 is KGHSH and CDR2 is LQKENI. The CDR3 sequence is 14 residues long. Trimming removed 4 bases from V and 2 bases from J, with 10 bases in between. CDR3 residues: CASSRSPNTDTQYF. The CDR3 nucleotides read TGTGCCAGCTCACGGAGCCCAAACACAGATACGCAGTATTTT. Variable domain in full (rest from reference TRBV18 and TRBJ2-3): NAGVMQNPRHLVRRRGQEARLRCSPMKGHSHVYWYRQLPEEGLKFMVYLQKENIIDESGMPKERFSAEFPKEGPSILRIQQVVRGDSAAYFCASSRSPNTDTQYFGPGTRLTVL.

V usage is TRBV30 and J usage is TRBJ2-7, with D unresolved. V was trimmed by 0 bases and J by 9 bases, leaving 15 bases between them. CDR1 is GTSNPN, CDR2 SVGIG, per germline (reference sequence). This CDR3 comprises 13 residues. CDR3 sequence: CAWSVHLGTSQYF. The CDR3 nucleotides are TGTGCCTGGAGTGTACATCTAGGCACTTCGCAGTACTTC.

The chain has TRBV18 and TRBJ1-2, with D possibly matching TRBD1 (5 bases). Per the germline V gene, CDR1 is KGHSH and CDR2 is LQKENI. This CDR3 is built from 14 residues. Trimming took 3 bases from V and 6 from J, leaving 14 bases between them. The DNA for the CDR3 is TGTGCCAGCTCACCCATAGACAGCCAGAATGGCTACACCTTC. Amino acid sequence: CASSPIDSQNGYTF.

This chain connects TRBV2 to TRBJ2-7, with TRBD2 matching 7 bases. Germline lookup yields CDR1 SNHLY and CDR2 FYNNEI. V lost 6 bases to trimming and J lost 2 bases; unmatched junction nucleotides: 10. This CDR3 contains 15 residues. The DNA for the CDR3 is TGTGCCAGCAGACCCGGGACTACCGCCCCCTACGAGCAGTACTTC. It is translated as CASRPGTTAPYEQYF.

The chain employs TRBV5-1 and TRBJ1-1, with a weak D call TRBD1 (6 bases). The length of the CDR3 is 14 residues. The V and J ends lost 0 bases and 12 bases respectively, with 18 bases between them. Germline V CDR1 and CDR2: SGHRS, YFSETQ. In DNA form, the CDR3 reads TGCGCCAGCAGCTTGGAAGAGGGGGTGCGGGTAACTTTCTTT. Translating it yields CASSLEEGVRVTFF.

The rearrangement links TRBV7-3 to TRBJ1-2; possible D gene TRBD1, 6 bases. The CDR3 loop spans 13 amino acids. V lost 5 bases to trimming and J lost 5 bases, with 12 bases between them. CDR1 and CDR2 (germline): SGHTA, FQGTGA. The CDR3 DNA reads as TGTGCCAGCAGCCCTGGACAGTCTTATGGCTACACCTTC. Amino acid sequence: CASSPGQSYGYTF.

The V and J genes are TRBV7-2 and TRBJ2-7; D perhaps matches TRBD1 (6 bases). Per germline, CDR1 SGHTA and CDR2 FQGNSA. The CDR3 totals 14 residues. Trimming pared 1 base from V and 2 bases from J, leaving 9 bases between. In DNA form, the CDR3 reads TGTGCCAGCAGCTTAGTTAGGACAGCCTACGAGCAGTACTTC. Translating gives CASSLVRTAYEQYF.

On this clone itself: Other DNA sequences in this specimen translate into the identical CDR3. The chain carries TRBV5-1 and TRBJ1-1; D is unclear. The V gene's germline CDR1 is SGHRS and CDR2 YFSETQ. Trimming pared 0 bases from V and 2 bases from J, leaving 8 bases between. This CDR3 is built from 14 residues. The CDR3 protein is CASSLDSRNTEAFF. Here the CDR3 DNA reads TGCGCCAGCAGCTTGGACAGCCGTAACACTGAAGCTTTCTTT.

This clone was recorded only once. This sequence joins TRBV5-5 and TRBJ1-1; 7 bases map to TRBD1. V trimming: 0 bases; J trimming: 5 bases; junction bases outside the gene matches: 7. The germline CDR1 and CDR2 sequences are SGHKS and YYEKEE (reference sequence). CDR3 length: 15 residues. CDR3 sequence (DNA): TGTGCCAGCAGCTTGGAGAGGGGGCGGTGGACTGAAGCTTTCTTT. Encoded protein: CASSLERGRWTEAFF.

The chain combines TRBV11-1 with TRBJ2-3; weak D call: TRBD1 (5 bases). Trimming removed 5 bases from V and 1 base from J, with 13 bases in between. Germline V lookup: CDR1 SGHAT, CDR2 FQDESV (reference sequence). The CDR3 extends over 15 amino acids. CDR3 sequence reads: CASSLRVDGTDTQYF. The CDR3 DNA is TGTGCCAGCAGCCTCAGGGTTGACGGCACAGATACGCAGTATTTT.

The chain employs TRBV15 and TRBJ2-5, with D perhaps matching TRBD2 (6 bases). CDR1 is LNHNV and CDR2 is YYDKDF in the germline V gene (reference sequence). Trimming shortened V by 9 bases and J by 5 bases, and 13 bases separated the two germline ends. The CDR3 length is 12 residues. The CDR3 sequence is CATKIGGETQYF. CDR3 coding DNA: TGTGCCACGAAGATTGGGGGGGAGACCCAGTACTTC.

The chain recombines TRBV2 with TRBJ2-3, with 11 positions matching TRBD2. CDR1 and CDR2 (germline): SNHLY, FYNNEI. The CDR3 runs 16 residues. V lost 1 base, J lost 3 bases, and 3 bases stayed unmatched. The CDR3 DNA reads TGTGCCAGCAGTGAAGTTCCTAGCGGGAGGACAGATACGCAGTATTTT. It translates to CASSEVPSGRTDTQYF.

The chain combines TRBV11-2 with TRBJ2-3, with 7 nucleotides matching TRBD1. J was trimmed by 14 bases and V by 5 bases; bases with no gene match: 10. In germline, CDR1 is SGHAT, CDR2 FQNNGV. This CDR3 has 12 amino acids. The CDR3 sequence: CASSPPGGIRYF. CDR3 DNA: TGTGCCAGCAGCCCCCCAGGGGGAATTAGGTATTTT. Variable domain in full (rest from reference TRBV11-2 and TRBJ2-3): EAGVAQSPRYKIIEKRQSVAFWCNPISGHATLYWYQQILGQGPKLLIQFQNNGVVDDSQLPKDRFSAERLKGVDSTLKIQPAKLEDSAVYLCASSPPGGIRYFGPGTRLTVL.

The chain employs TRBV7-8 and TRBJ1-1, with 8 bases fitting TRBD1. This CDR3 has 13 amino acids. V lost 2 bases, J lost 8 bases, and 4 bases stayed unmatched. Germline assignment: CDR1 SGHVS and CDR2 FQNEAQ. DNA for the CDR3: TGTGCCAGCAGCTTACCCGGACAGGGCGAAGCTTTCTTT. It codes for CASSLPGQGEAFF.